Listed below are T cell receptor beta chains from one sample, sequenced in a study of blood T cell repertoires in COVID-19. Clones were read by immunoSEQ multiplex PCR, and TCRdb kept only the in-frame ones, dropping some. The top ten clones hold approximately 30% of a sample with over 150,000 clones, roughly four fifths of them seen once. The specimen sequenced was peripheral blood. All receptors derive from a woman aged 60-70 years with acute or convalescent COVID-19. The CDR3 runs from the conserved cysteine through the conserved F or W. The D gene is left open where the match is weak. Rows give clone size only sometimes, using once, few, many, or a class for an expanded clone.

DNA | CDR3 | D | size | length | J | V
TGTGCCAGCAGCTTAGGACTAGCGGGGACTAGTAACGCAGAGACCCAGTACTTC | CASSLGLAGTSNAETQYF | TRBD2 | . | 18 | TRBJ2-5 | TRBV7-9
TGTGCCAGCAGCTCGGGACTAGCCCAAGAGACCCAGTACTTC | CASSSGLAQETQYF | TRBD2 | . | 14 | TRBJ2-5 | TRBV7-2
TGTGCCAGCAGCTTGGCGGGGCCGGTCCCTGAAGCTTTCTTT | CASSLAGPVPEAFF | . | . | 14 | TRBJ1-1 | TRBV7-9
TGTGCCAGCAGTTTGAGACAGGGGGCAAACGATGAGCAGTTCTTC | CASSLRQGANDEQFF | TRBD1 | . | 15 | TRBJ2-1 | TRBV28
TGCGCCAGCAGCCTAGTAGGGGGGGCATACAATGAGCAGTTCTTC | CASSLVGGAYNEQFF | . | . | 15 | TRBJ2-1 | TRBV5-1
TGTGCCAGCAGTTACTCGCAGGACAGGGAAGACTATGGCTACACCTTC | CASSYSQDREDYGYTF | TRBD1 | . | 16 | TRBJ1-2 | TRBV6-5
TGCAGCGTTGCCCCCAGGGGCGGGACTGAAGCTTTCTTT | CSVAPRGGTEAFF | . | . | 13 | TRBJ1-1 | TRBV29-1
TGCGCCAGCAGCTCACCTTCCGGGACTAACTATGGCTACACCTTC | CASSSPSGTNYGYTF | . | . | 15 | TRBJ1-2 | TRBV5-1
TGTGCCAGCAGCTTAGGGGGCTGGAATCAGCCCCAGCATTTT | CASSLGGWNQPQHF | . | . | 14 | TRBJ1-5 | TRBV7-2
TGTGCCTGGACCAGACAGGACTTAGGGGAGCTGTTTTTT | CAWTRQDLGELFF | . | . | 13 | TRBJ2-2 | TRBV30
TGTGCGAGATATGAGCAGTTCTTC | CARYEQFF | . | . | 8 | TRBJ2-1 | TRBV12-2
TGTGCCAGCAGCTTACTGGCGGTGCTAAGCAATCAGCCCCAGCATTTT | CASSLLAVLSNQPQHF | . | . | 16 | TRBJ1-5 | TRBV5-6
TGTGCCAGCTCACCTCCGGGGACAGGGGGGAGTGAGCAGTACTTC | CASSPPGTGGSEQYF | TRBD1 | many | 15 | TRBJ2-7 | TRBV18
TGTGCCAGCAGCCCCACAGTGGACGAGCAGTACTTC | CASSPTVDEQYF | . | . | 12 | TRBJ2-7 | TRBV7-8
TGTGCCAGCAGCCAACCGGGACTAGCTTATGAGCAGTTCTTC | CASSQPGLAYEQFF | TRBD2 | . | 14 | TRBJ2-1 | TRBV3-1/TRBV3-2
TGTGCCAGTCTAACAGGAAGGGGGCCCCAGCATTTT | CASLTGRGPQHF | . | . | 12 | TRBJ1-5 | TRBV19
TGTGCCAGCAGCGTAGAACGGGTGAGCTCCTATAATTCACCCCTCCACTTT | CASSVERVSSYNSPLHF | . | . | 17 | TRBJ1-6 | TRBV9
TGTGCCAGCAGCGTTCAGGGTACCTCTGGAAACACCATATATTTT | CASSVQGTSGNTIYF | . | . | 15 | TRBJ1-3 | TRBV9
TGTGCCAGCACACCTGGGACAGGGGGCCGTCAGCCCCAGCATTTT | CASTPGTGGRQPQHF | TRBD1 | few | 15 | TRBJ1-5 | TRBV2
TGTGCCAGCTCGGAGGGACTAGCTAGCACAGATACGCAGTATTTT | CASSEGLASTDTQYF | TRBD2 | . | 15 | TRBJ2-3 | TRBV18
TGTGCCAGCAGCCAACTTCTACAGGGGCCGCGTTTCCGACATGGCTACACCTTC | CASSQLLQGPRFRHGYTF | TRBD1 | . | 18 | TRBJ1-2 | TRBV3-1/TRBV3-2
TGTGCCAGCAGCCAAGATTCAGTTACAGATACGCAGTATTTT | CASSQDSVTDTQYF | . | . | 14 | TRBJ2-3 | TRBV3-1/TRBV3-2
TGTGCCAGCAGCGAGGACAGGGGGGGTGGCTACACCTTC | CASSEDRGGGYTF | TRBD1 | . | 13 | TRBJ1-2 | TRBV7-3
TGTGCCAGCAGCTTTAGTAGGACAGGGGGCACTGAAGCTTTCTTT | CASSFSRTGGTEAFF | TRBD1 | . | 15 | TRBJ1-1 | TRBV7-2
TGTGCCACCAGTGATTTCTTAGTCGCCGGGGAGCTGTTTTTT | CATSDFLVAGELFF | . | . | 14 | TRBJ2-2 | TRBV24-1
TGTGCCAGCAGTGCCCCCAGAGGTGAAGCTTTCTTT | CASSAPRGEAFF | . | . | 12 | TRBJ1-1 | TRBV2
TGTGCCAGCCAACAGGGGATCAGCTCTGGAAACACCATATATTTT | CASQQGISSGNTIYF | TRBD1 | . | 15 | TRBJ1-3 | TRBV2
TGTGCCAGCAGTCGAACCGGGACAGCCCGAGTCTATGGCTACACCTTC | CASSRTGTARVYGYTF | TRBD1 | . | 16 | TRBJ1-2 | TRBV7-9
TGTGCCTGGAGGTTCGAGGGGGCCTCCTCCTATGGCTACACCTTC | CAWRFEGASSYGYTF | TRBD1 | . | 15 | TRBJ1-2 | TRBV30
TGTGCCAGCAGATCAGGGGCGAGGAACACCGGGGAGCTGTTTTTT | CASRSGARNTGELFF | . | . | 15 | TRBJ2-2 | TRBV6-6
TGTGCCAGCAGCGCCGAGACCGGGACTAGCGATACAGATACGCAGTATTTT | CASSAETGTSDTDTQYF | TRBD2 | . | 17 | TRBJ2-3 | TRBV9
TGTGCCAGTAGATTAACGGGGATTAGCACAGATACGCAGTATTTT | CASRLTGISTDTQYF | . | . | 15 | TRBJ2-3 | TRBV19
TGTGCCAGCAGTTCACCGGGACAGTCGGACACTGAAGCTTTCTTT | CASSSPGQSDTEAFF | TRBD1 | . | 15 | TRBJ1-1 | TRBV28
TGTGCCTGGAGTGCCCAGGTGAACACTGAAGCTTTCTTT | CAWSAQVNTEAFF | . | . | 13 | TRBJ1-1 | TRBV30
TGCGCCAGCAGCCATTTAGACAGGGTCGAGGTTTGGTATGGCTACACCTTC | CASSHLDRVEVWYGYTF | TRBD1 | . | 17 | TRBJ1-2 | TRBV4-1
TGTGCCAGCAGCTATTACGGAAACACCATATATTTT | CASSYYGNTIYF | . | . | 12 | TRBJ1-3 | TRBV12-3/TRBV12-4
TGTGCCAGCAGTAATAGGGACATTTACACCTTC | CASSNRDIYTF | . | . | 11 | TRBJ1-2 | TRBV2
TGCGCCAGCAGCTTAGGTTCCTCCTCGACAGTCAATCAGCCCCAGCATTTT | CASSLGSSSTVNQPQHF | . | . | 17 | TRBJ1-5 | TRBV5-1
TGTGCCAGCAGCTTCGGGGAAAGGAATTCACCCCTCCACTTT | CASSFGERNSPLHF | . | once | 14 | TRBJ1-6 | TRBV7-9
TGTGCCAGCAGCCAACTTCCAGGGAATTCTGGCTACACCTTC | CASSQLPGNSGYTF | . | . | 14 | TRBJ1-2 | TRBV3-1/TRBV3-2
TGTGCCAGCAGCCAAGAGGGGCTAACTAATGAAAAACTGTTTTTT | CASSQEGLTNEKLFF | . | . | 15 | TRBJ1-4 | TRBV3-1/TRBV3-2
TGTGCCAGTAGTCCCCGGACTAGCGGGGGGTTCGCCTACAATGAGCAGTTCTTC | CASSPRTSGGFAYNEQFF | TRBD2 | . | 18 | TRBJ2-1 | TRBV19
TGTGCCAGCAGCTTAGATGGCCGTAACTATGGCTACACCTTC | CASSLDGRNYGYTF | . | . | 14 | TRBJ1-2 | TRBV7-9
TGTGCCAGCAGCCCGGGGACAGGGGGCATTTTGTATGGCTACACCTTC | CASSPGTGGILYGYTF | TRBD1 | . | 16 | TRBJ1-2 | TRBV5-4
TGTGCCAGCAGCTTGGGTGGGGGGGAGCCCCAGCATTTT | CASSLGGGEPQHF | . | few | 13 | TRBJ1-5 | TRBV5-6
TGTGCCAGCAGCTTACAGGGTGTCAATTCACCCCTCCACTTT | CASSLQGVNSPLHF | . | . | 14 | TRBJ1-6 | TRBV5-4
TGCGCCAGCAGCATAATGGGACAGTCGAATGAAAAACTGTTTTTT | CASSIMGQSNEKLFF | TRBD1 | . | 15 | TRBJ1-4 | TRBV5-1
TGTGCCAGCAGTGAAGCGCTTTTCGCCGGTTTGAACACTGAAGCTTTCTTT | CASSEALFAGLNTEAFF | . | . | 17 | TRBJ1-1 | TRBV2
TGTGCCACCAGTGATTCAAGGACTAGCAAGCAGTTCTTC | CATSDSRTSKQFF | TRBD2 | once | 13 | TRBJ2-1 | TRBV24-1
TGTGCCAGCAGCTTAAGAAGCGGGGGGCCTCTAAACATTCAGTACTTC | CASSLRSGGPLNIQYF | TRBD2 | . | 16 | TRBJ2-4 | TRBV7-2
TGTGCCAGCAGCCGTACCCTACCGGGACTAGCGGGGCTGTACGAGCAGTACTTC | CASSRTLPGLAGLYEQYF | TRBD2 | . | 18 | TRBJ2-7 | TRBV7-2
TGCAGCGTTGAAGAGGTCAGGGGAAAGCGCGAAAAACTGTTTTTT | CSVEEVRGKREKLFF | . | . | 15 | TRBJ1-4 | TRBV29-1
TGTGCCAGCAGCTACCCAGGCGGGGAGCTGTTTTTT | CASSYPGGELFF | . | . | 12 | TRBJ2-2 | TRBV11-3
TGTGCCAGTAACCGGGGAAATAATTCACCCCTCCACTTT | CASNRGNNSPLHF | . | . | 13 | TRBJ1-6 | TRBV19
TGTGCCAGCAGTGGGGGGGTAACCGGGGAGCTGTTTTTT | CASSGGVTGELFF | . | . | 13 | TRBJ2-2 | TRBV2